The 5 T cell receptor beta chains reported below all come from one sample, sequenced in a study of T cell responses to AZD1222 COVID-19 vaccine (dated by TCRdb to the early 2020s). Library construction relied on the immunoSEQ multiplex PCR assay. As stored in TCRdb, this immuneACCESS dataset retains in-frame rearrangements with V and J assigned. A fraction of the clones does not appear; measured against another copy, unresolved V genes explain less than half of the discrepancy, and the remainder lacks a known reason. This sample is represented by about 90,000 clones; 85% of them were singletons. Together, the top ten hold roughly 4.5% of the sample. The time point label on this specimen signifies: about 28 days (+/-7) after the second vaccine dose. Source: peripheral blood, taken 28 days after the second AZD1222 dose. These receptors originate from an adult who received the AZD1222 COVID-19 vaccine.

This rearrangement joins TRBV29-1 to TRBJ2-3; a possible D gene is TRBD2 (5 bases). The V gene's germline CDR1 is SQVTM and CDR2 ANQGSEA. The CDR3 sequence is 14 residues long. Deletions cut 3 bases from V and 1 base from J, with 11 bases between. DNA of the CDR3: TGCAGCGTTGATGGGCTAGCCGGCACAGATACGCAGTATTTT. Amino acids: CSVDGLAGTDTQYF.

V usage is TRBV28 and J usage is TRBJ2-7; 7 nucleotides align to TRBD1. Unmatched junction bases numbered 17, after V lost 9 bases and J lost 6 bases. The V gene's germline CDR1 is MDHEN and CDR2 SYDVKM. This CDR3 spans 15 amino acids. CDR3 sequence reads: CASVNTGDHRGEQYF. The CDR3 nucleotides are TGTGCCAGTGTGAATACAGGGGATCATCGGGGCGAGCAGTACTTC. Full variable domain (rest looked up from reference TRBV28 and TRBJ2-7): DVKVTQSSRYLVKRTGEKVFLECVQDMDHENMFWYRQDPGLGLRLIYFSYDVKMKEKGDIPEGYSVSREKKERFSLILESASTNQTSMYLCASVNTGDHRGEQYFGPGTRLTVT.

V is TRBV7-9 and J is TRBJ1-1, with D possibly matching TRBD1 (5 bases). The CDR3 extends over 16 amino acids. Trimming pared 0 bases from V and 4 bases from J, leaving 15 bases between. Germline CDR1 SEHNR, CDR2 FQNEAQ (reference sequence). The CDR3 coding sequence is TGTGCCAGCAGCTTAGCGCTGGGGGAGGTGACCACTGAAGCTTTCTTT. Its translation: CASSLALGEVTTEAFF.

The V gene is TRBV2, the J gene TRBJ2-2; a weak D match, TRBD1 (6 bases). The V gene's germline CDR1 is SNHLY and CDR2 FYNNEI. Trimming took 6 bases from V and 4 from J, leaving 15 bases between them. This CDR3 has 15 residues. The CDR3 here is CASRGVGAGTGELFF. CDR3 in DNA: TGTGCCAGCAGAGGTGTGGGGGCGGGCACCGGGGAGCTGTTTTTT.

This chain connects TRBV9 to TRBJ1-6; the D is unclear. The CDR3 runs 13 residues. Germline V gene lookup returns CDR1 SGDLS and CDR2 YYNGEE. Trimming pared 3 bases from V and 7 bases from J, leaving 8 bases between. CDR3 nucleotides: TGTGCCAGCAGCGCACGATTGAATTCACCCCTCCACTTT. Its translation is CASSARLNSPLHF.